Following are 20 T cell receptor beta chains from one sample sequenced in a study of T cell repertoires in cytomegalovirus infection. Their antigen targets remain unknown. TCRdb reprocessed the reads with MiXCR, giving one entry per CDR3 protein. The table lists approximately 70,000 distinct CDR3 sequences, more than 20% of them singletons, with over 70% in the top ten. The sequenced sample was PBMCs, sequenced either directly or after in vitro stimulation (not recorded which). The source is a human donor in good health (CMV status not recorded). Some clones in this sample may be carry-over from other donors' samples.

The chain is built from TRBV28 and TRBJ2-4; weak D call: TRBD2 (5 bases). Germline V gene data show CDR1 as MDHEN and CDR2 as SYDVKM. Trimming took 4 bases from V and 0 from J, leaving 10 bases between them. The CDR3 loop spans 15 amino acids. The CDR3 here is CASSYVGLAKNIQYF. The CDR3 DNA reads as TGTGCCAGCAGTTATGTCGGACTAGCCAAAAACATTCAGTACTTC.

The V gene is TRBV4-3, the J gene TRBJ2-3; 13 bases agree with TRBD2. The CDR3 contains 19 residues. Germline assignment: CDR1 LGHNA and CDR2 YSLEER. V shed 0 bases, J shed 0 bases, and the junction held 6 bases outside the gene matches. CDR3 in amino acids: CASSQDSGTSGISTDTQYF. Here the CDR3 DNA reads TGCGCCAGCAGCCAAGACTCTGGGACTAGCGGGATTAGCACAGATACGCAGTATTTT.

This clonotype was seen only a few times. This chain links TRBV12-3 or TRBV12-4 with TRBJ1-5; D is uncertain. This CDR3 region has 12 residues. Deletions cut 7 bases from V and 1 base from J, with 5 bases between. The CDR3 sequence: CASTTSNQPQHF. The CDR3, as DNA: TGTGCCAGCACCACAAGCAATCAGCCCCAGCATTTT.

The chain recombines TRBV7-8 with TRBJ1-2; D unclear. The CDR3 is 16 amino acids. The germline V and J ends were trimmed by 1 base and 7 bases, with 19 bases remaining between them. CDR1 is SGHVS and CDR2 is FQNEAQ in the germline V gene. For the CDR3, the DNA is TGTGCCAGCAGCTTAGTCAGGACGGTCCTCGCTGGTGGCTACACCTTC. Its translation is CASSLVRTVLAGGYTF.

This clonotype occurred many times. The chain joins TRBV7-8 to TRBJ2-6; 8 positions match TRBD2. The CDR3 consists of 16 residues. The germline V gene has CDR1 SGHVS and CDR2 FQNEAQ. With 5 bases clipped from V and 1 base from J, the junction kept 4 bases outside the gene matches. As DNA, the CDR3 is TGTGCCAGCAGCGCGGGGGGCTGGTCTGGGGCCAACGTCCTGACTTTC. Protein: CASSAGGWSGANVLTF.

The CDR3 region has the DNA TGTGCCAGCAGTGGGAAGGTAGCGGGCGAGCAGTACGTC. Its translation: CASSGKVAGEQYV. The rearrangement joins TRBV12-3 or TRBV12-4 to TRBJ2-7; 7 nucleotides match TRBD2. Losses at the gene ends were 5 bases for V and 6 bases for J; bases not matched to a gene: 7. This CDR3 is 13 amino acids long.

The rearrangement links TRBV20-1 to TRBJ2-1; D is uncertain. The V end lost 3 bases, the J end lost 3 bases, and 9 bases lay between the germline ends. Germline V gene lookup returns CDR1 DFQATT and CDR2 SNEGSKA (reference sequence). The CDR3 length is 13 residues. The CDR3 DNA follows: TGCAGTGCTAGGGAGTGGGACTACAATGAGCAGTTCTTC. Residues: CSAREWDYNEQFF.

This clonotype has more than one count but fewer than ten. The chain links TRBV5-4 to TRBJ2-5; 9 bases are shared with TRBD1. V lost 2 bases, J lost 0 bases, and 8 bases stayed unmatched. The germline V gene has CDR1 SGHNT and CDR2 YYREEE (reference sequence). The CDR3 has 17 amino acids. The CDR3 here is CASSFLGTGLYQETQYF. The DNA for the CDR3 is TGTGCCAGCAGCTTCCTCGGGACAGGGTTGTACCAAGAGACCCAGTACTTC.

CDR3 in amino acids: CSAHGGGGNIQYF. The CDR3 bases are TGCAGTGCTCATGGGGGAGGGGGAAACATTCAGTACTTC. The chain uses TRBV20-1 and TRBJ2-4; D is possibly TRBD2 (7 bases). The length of the CDR3 is 13 residues. Germline V lookup: CDR1 DFQATT, CDR2 SNEGSKA (reference sequence). Trimming took 5 bases from V and 6 from J, leaving 14 bases between them.

The V call is TRBV6-2 or TRBV6-3, the J call TRBJ2-7; D is unclear. The germline CDR1 and CDR2 sequences are MNHEY and SVGEGT. The CDR3 consists of 13 residues. V was clipped by 0 bases and J by 5 bases, with 8 bases between them. DNA for the CDR3: TGTGCCAGCAGTTACTCGTTACGGAACGAGCAGTACGTC. The encoded protein is CASSYSLRNEQYV.

This clonotype came up many times. The chain employs TRBV5-6 and TRBJ1-4; 8 bases are shared with TRBD1. CDR1 SGHDT and CDR2 YYEEEE come from the germline V gene. The CDR3 has 16 amino acids. With V trimmed by 3 bases and J by 3 bases, 7 bases remained unmatched. As DNA, the CDR3 is TGTGCCAGCAGCTGGGGTCAGGGGGCAGCTAATGAAAAACTGTTTTTT. Its protein is CASSWGQGAANEKLFF.

This clonotype came up a few times. The chain couples TRBV7-9 to TRBJ2-2; D gene uncertain. The CDR3 consists of 17 residues. The ends were cut back, 4 bases at V and 5 bases at J, with 20 bases in the middle. CDR1 and CDR2 from the germline V gene are SEHNR and FQNEAQ (reference sequence). For the CDR3, the DNA is TGTGCCAGCAGCTCACTGGGTACGGCTAGACGGACCGGGGAGCTGTTTTTT. Translated: CASSSLGTARRTGELFF.

The J gene is TRBJ2-1, the V gene TRBV6-2 or TRBV6-3; 8 nucleotides match TRBD1. The CDR3 sequence is 14 residues long. The trim removed 6 bases at V and 4 bases at J, leaving 5 bases unmatched. The germline CDR1 and CDR2 sequences are MNHEY and SVGEGT. As DNA, the CDR3 is TGTGCCAGCAGAATTCGACAGGGGTACAATGAGCAGTTCTTC. Amino acid sequence: CASRIRQGYNEQFF.

The rearrangement links TRBV6-2 or TRBV6-3 to TRBJ2-7; 10 nucleotides line up with TRBD1. V lost 5 bases and J lost 0; bases outside the gene matches: 4. The CDR3 is 15 amino acids. Per the germline V gene, CDR1 is MNHEY and CDR2 is SVGEGT. The CDR3 DNA is TGTGCCAGCAGTCCCGGGACAGGGGTCTCCTACGAGCAGTACGTC. The encoded protein is CASSPGTGVSYEQYV.

This clonotype has just a few counts. V usage is TRBV12-3 or TRBV12-4 and J usage is TRBJ1-1; D gene ambiguous. The CDR3 is 14 amino acids. V was trimmed by 5 bases and J by 0 bases, leaving 10 bases between them. The CDR3 DNA reads as TGTGCCAGCAGTGGTCCGACGGTGAACACTGAAGCTTTCTTT. Translated: CASSGPTVNTEAFF.

The rearrangement joins TRBV29-1 to TRBJ1-1; TRBD1 might be the D (5 bases). The CDR3 runs 11 residues. CDR1 is SQVTM, CDR2 ANQGSEA, per germline. Between the trimmed V and J ends, which lost 7 bases and 6 bases, there was a span of 12 bases. The CDR3 protein is CSADSWAEAFF. As DNA, the CDR3 is TGCAGCGCCGACAGTTGGGCTGAAGCTTTCTTT.

This chain joins TRBV6-5 and TRBJ1-5, with 7 bases fitting TRBD1. The germline gives CDR1 MNHEY, CDR2 SVGAGI. The V and J ends lost 5 bases and 4 bases, in that order; junction bases with no gene match: 5. The CDR3 contains 14 residues. CDR3 protein: CASSQGGRNQPQHF. DNA of the CDR3: TGTGCCAGCAGTCAGGGGGGGAGAAATCAGCCCCAGCATTTT.

On this clonotype itself: At one end, the junction sequence differs from germline, possibly due to a read error. The gene calls are TRBV6-1 and TRBJ1-1; D not resolved. This CDR3 has 13 amino acids. Germline lookup yields CDR1 MNHNS and CDR2 SASEGT. CDR3 coding DNA: TGTGCCAGCAGTGAAATTTATATGGACGGAATATCCTTT. Translating it yields CASSEIYMDGISF.

This clonotype was recorded a few times. CDR3 DNA: TGTGCCAGTAGTATAGATCTGGCAGGGAAAGCTTTCTTT. Amino acids: CASSIDLAGKAFF. The chain uses TRBV19 and TRBJ1-1, with a tentative D call TRBD1 (5 bases). This CDR3 is 13 amino acids long. V dropped 0 bases and J dropped 9 bases, with 11 bases sitting between them. Germline-derived CDR1 and CDR2 are LNHDA and SQIVND (reference sequence).

The chain uses TRBV7-2 and TRBJ1-2, with 7 bases fitting TRBD1. The CDR3 runs to 14 residues. The V and J ends lost 5 bases and 5 bases, in that order; junction bases with no gene match: 8. Germline assignment: CDR1 SGHTA and CDR2 FQGNSA. The CDR3 DNA reads as TGTGCCAGCAGCGTTTCCGGGACAGAATATGGCTACACCTTC. Amino acids: CASSVSGTEYGYTF. The full variable domain, in which reference TRBV7-2 and TRBJ1-2 provide the parts outside the CDR3, is GAGVSQSPSNKVTEKGKDVELRCDPISGHTALYWYRQSLGQGLEFLIYFQGNSAPDKSGLPSDRFSAERTGGSVSTLTIQRTQQEDSAVYLCASSVSGTEYGYTFGSGTRLTVV.